Below, 3 T cell receptor beta chains from the same sample are listed, as sequenced in a study of T-cell reconstitution after alpha-beta-depleted transplantation in children. As it was prepared, the TCRbeta library received unique molecular identifiers. A single record per CDR3 protein comes from TCRdb applying MiXCR to the PCR reads. The sample lists around 700,000 distinct CDR3 sequences; about an eighth were seen once. This sample comprised PBMCs, obtained before TCRalphabeta/CD19-depleted stem cell transplant. These receptors were taken from a girl aged 2 to 10 with congenital amegakaryocytic thrombocytopenia, due to receive a stem cell transplant.

This clonotype was counted at least ten times. CDR3 amino acids: CASSHLGTSGYNEQFF. The CDR3 DNA sequence: TGTGCCAGCAGCCATCTTGGGACTAGCGGATACAATGAGCAGTTCTTC. The chain recombines TRBV6-1 with TRBJ2-1, with TRBD2 matching 11 bases. CDR1 and CDR2 from the germline V gene are MNHNS and SASEGT. The junction had 8 bases not matched to a gene; V was cut back by 6 bases and J by 4 bases. The CDR3 contains 16 residues.

This chain's CDR3 is CASSLSYGVYEQYF. For the CDR3, the DNA is TGTGCCAGCAGTTTATCTTACGGGGTCTACGAGCAGTACTTC. The V gene is TRBV27, the J gene TRBJ2-7; weak D call: TRBD2 (5 bases). The V gene lost 0 bases and the J gene lost 3 bases, with 9 bases spanning the gap. Germline V gene data show CDR1 as MNHEY and CDR2 as SMNVEV (reference sequence). This CDR3 has 14 amino acids.

With respect to this clonotype: Germline is not matched at one junction end, which may reflect a read error. The chain recombines TRBV5-1 with TRBJ2-2; 7 positions match TRBD1. The CDR3 length is 16 residues. Germline loops: CDR1 SGHRS, CDR2 YFSETQ. The DNA of the CDR3 is TGCGCCAGCAGCCCCACAGGGGCCCGAAACAGCGGGGAGCTGTTTTTT. Its translation is CASSPTGARNSGELFF.